This TCR beta chain was sequenced during a study of blood T cell repertoires in COVID-19. Turning to the study itself: Material from acute and convalescent COVID-19 was sourced from the United States, Italy and Spain. The analysed material was cDNA or gDNA that came from T cells, B-cell-depleted T cells, or PBMCs.

Per germline, CDR1 LNHDA and CDR2 SQIVND (reference sequence). This CDR3 has 15 residues. Trimming removed 5 bases at V and 1 base at J, with 14 bases between. Some clones are missing from TCRdb's copy, which holds only in-frame ones; the method was immunoSEQ multiplex PCR. The sample lists over 100,000 clones, roughly two thirds occurring once. Source material: peripheral blood. J is TRBJ1-1 and V is TRBV19, with a tentative D call TRBD1 (6 bases). This receptor was identified in a woman in her sixties or seventies with acute or convalescent COVID-19. The CDR3 DNA reads as TGTGCCAGTAGTCCGGTGGACAGAGAGAACACTGAAGCTTTCTTT. Residues: CASSPVDRENTEAFF.